This T cell receptor beta chain is from a study of shared clonotypes between healthy human individuals. About the research overall: CD8 memory received one plate per donor, CD8 naive two, CD4 memory three and CD4 naive three. Study-level results: Some clonotypes were shared by all four sorted-subset donors, while others were not shared. The non-shared ones had lower generation probabilities than the shared ones. Inspection by rarefaction showed sorted-subset sequencing to be incomplete despite large depth.

A CD45RA+ naive subset and a CD45RA-negative memory subset were split from CD4+ cells. The germline gives CDR1 SGHRS, CDR2 YFSETQ. V was trimmed by 0 bases and J by 5 bases, leaving 6 bases between them. This CDR3 has 13 amino acids. Generated by immunoSEQ multiplex PCR, the TCRdb table keeps only in-frame clones and is missing some. The table has fewer than 200,000 clones, over 80% seen once. This clone was detected only a few times. What it binds is not known. The sequencing input was naive CD4+ T cells sorted from blood. As to subset: CD45RA+ positively selected. The V and J genes are TRBV5-1 and TRBJ2-1; D unclear. The clonotype was recovered from a woman younger than 45 in good health. The CDR3 bases are TGCGCCAGCAGCTTGGTTCCAAACAATGAGCAGTTCTTC. Amino acids: CASSLVPNNEQFF.